Listed below are T cell receptor beta chains from one sample, sequenced in a study of cytomegalovirus exposure and HLA in healthy donors. TCRdb's copy holds only in-frame clones and misses some; the assay was immunoSEQ multiplex PCR. The sample includes 200,000 to 300,000 clones, roughly 78% of them seen just once. Sequencing was carried out using PBMCs. The source is a boy aged 5-17 years in good health and CMV-seronegative. Each CDR3 is given with its conserved first and last residue. Fields, in order: CDR3 DNA, CDR3 protein, V gene, clone size, D gene, J gene. D genes are given only for firm matches. Clone size is not always given. Where it is, it says once, few, many or a class for expanded clones.

TGTGCCAGCAGTTTATTGCGAAGGGGGCGTCTTGATGAGCAGTTCTTC,CASSLLRRGRLDEQFF,TRBV27,.,TRBD1,TRBJ2-1
TGTGCCAGCTCACCTACTAGCGGGGGAACAAGTGAGCAGTTCTTC,CASSPTSGGTSEQFF,TRBV18,.,TRBD2,TRBJ2-1
TGTGCCAGCAGCGCCGGACTAGCGGGAAAGGGTGAGCAGTTCTTC,CASSAGLAGKGEQFF,TRBV11-2,.,TRBD2,TRBJ2-1
TGTGCCAGCAGCTCGACACGGGGGGGGGAGACCCAGTACTTC,CASSSTRGGETQYF,TRBV5-6,.,TRBD2,TRBJ2-5
TGTGCCAGCAGCGGGACTCAGAGGTTGTCGAACACCGGGGAGCTGTTTTTT,CASSGTQRLSNTGELFF,TRBV9,.,.,TRBJ2-2
TGTGCCAGCAGCTTTCCTGGACTAGCGGGAGGCACAGATACGCAGTATTTT,CASSFPGLAGGTDTQYF,TRBV5-6,.,TRBD2,TRBJ2-3
TGTGCCAGCAGCTTAAGGCAGGGAAACAATTCACCCCTCCACTTT,CASSLRQGNNSPLHF,TRBV7-3,once,.,TRBJ1-6
TGTGCCAGCAGGTCCAGGGGCGCCACTTACGAGCAGTACTTC,CASRSRGATYEQYF,TRBV6-5,.,.,TRBJ2-7
TGTGCCAGCAGCCGACTAGCGGGAGGTATGACAGATACGCAGTATTTT,CASSRLAGGMTDTQYF,TRBV4-2,.,TRBD2,TRBJ2-3
TGTGCCAGCAGCCAAGGACTAGCGGGCACAGATACGCAGTATTTT,CASSQGLAGTDTQYF,TRBV11-3,.,TRBD2,TRBJ2-3
TGTGCCAGCAGCGAACTAGGGTCGGAGACCCAGTACTTC,CASSELGSETQYF,TRBV6-5,.,.,TRBJ2-5
TGTGCCAGCAGAACTAGCACAGATACGCAGTATTTT,CASRTSTDTQYF,TRBV27,.,.,TRBJ2-3
TGTGCCAGCTCACCGGGGCTGAGTGGCAATCAGCCCCAGCATTTT,CASSPGLSGNQPQHF,TRBV18,.,.,TRBJ1-5
TGTGCCAGCAGCCCCCAATTGACAGTTAGCACAGATACGCAGTATTTT,CASSPQLTVSTDTQYF,TRBV7-2,.,.,TRBJ2-3
TGTGCCAGCAGCCAAGCTGGGAGTGGCTCCTACGAGCAGTACTTC,CASSQAGSGSYEQYF,TRBV4-2,.,.,TRBJ2-7
TGCAGCGTTGGGGGCTGGGCCACTGAAGCTTTCTTT,CSVGGWATEAFF,TRBV29-1,few,.,TRBJ1-1
TGTGCCAGTAATCGGGGTAACACCGGGGAGCTGTTTTTT,CASNRGNTGELFF,TRBV19,.,.,TRBJ2-2
TGTGCCAGCAGTTCGGTGGGAGCGACCTACGAGCAGTACTTC,CASSSVGATYEQYF,TRBV6-5,.,.,TRBJ2-7
TGCGCCAGCAGCCCCTCCCGGGGGGACTTGAACACTGAAGCTTTCTTT,CASSPSRGDLNTEAFF,TRBV4-1,.,.,TRBJ1-1
TGTGCCAGCAGTGATCCCAGGGGGGCACCAGATACGCAGTATTTT,CASSDPRGAPDTQYF,TRBV2,.,.,TRBJ2-3
TGTGCCAGCACCAACCGACAGGGACCTAATGAAAAACTGTTTTTT,CASTNRQGPNEKLFF,TRBV28,.,TRBD1,TRBJ1-4
TGTGCCATCAGTGGGGAGGTGAATCAGCCCCAGCATTTT,CAISGEVNQPQHF,TRBV10-3,.,.,TRBJ1-5
TGTGCCAGCAGCTTAACGACAGGGCTATGGACCGGGGAGCTGTTTTTT,CASSLTTGLWTGELFF,TRBV7-9,.,TRBD1,TRBJ2-2
TGTGCCAGCAGTTTCCTATCTGGACAGGGGAATTACGGAGAGACCCAGTACTTC,CASSFLSGQGNYGETQYF,TRBV27,.,TRBD1,TRBJ2-5
TGTGCCACTTTGGGCCGAGCTAGCGGGCCAGCCGAGCAGTACTTC,CATLGRASGPAEQYF,TRBV6-5,.,TRBD2,TRBJ2-7
TGTGCCAGCAGCTTATTTCCGTCCGGGGAGCTGTTTTTT,CASSLFPSGELFF,TRBV11-2,once,.,TRBJ2-2
TGTGCCAGCAGCCAGGGACTAGAAAGTTTCGATGAGCAGTTCTTC,CASSQGLESFDEQFF,TRBV4-2,.,TRBD2,TRBJ2-1
TGTGCCACCAGCAGAGCGCGGGGTTCTGGAAACACCATATATTTT,CATSRARGSGNTIYF,TRBV15,.,.,TRBJ1-3
TGTGCCAGCAGCCCCGGGGGGGACCAGCCCCAGCATTTT,CASSPGGDQPQHF,TRBV7-2,.,.,TRBJ1-5
TGTGCCAGCAGCTTTCAGGGGGTACTCACCGGGGAGCTGTTTTTT,CASSFQGVLTGELFF,TRBV5-5,.,TRBD1,TRBJ2-2
TGTGCCAGCAGCCAAGAGGAAGTAGGGGGGACTAGAAGTTATGAGCAGTTCTTC,CASSQEEVGGTRSYEQFF,TRBV4-2,.,TRBD2,TRBJ2-1
TGTGCCAGCACGAGGCGGTTCGGGGACACTGAAGCTTTCTTT,CASTRRFGDTEAFF,TRBV6-1,few,.,TRBJ1-1
TGTGCCAGTAGTAGCACAGAGAACACTGAAGCTTTCTTT,CASSSTENTEAFF,TRBV19,few,.,TRBJ1-1
TGTGCCAGCAGCGTAGATGTGTCGGTAGCGGGTACCGGGGAGCTGTTTTTT,CASSVDVSVAGTGELFF,TRBV9,few,TRBD2,TRBJ2-2
TGCGCCAGCAGCTTGGGGCATACAAGCACTGAAGCTTTCTTT,CASSLGHTSTEAFF,TRBV5-1,few,.,TRBJ1-1
TGTGCCAGCAGCTTAGAGAGGGGGGGCACTGAAGCTTTCTTT,CASSLERGGTEAFF,TRBV11-3,.,.,TRBJ1-1
TGTGCCAGCAGTCCCGGGACTAGCGGGACCTCCTCCTACGAGCAGTACTTC,CASSPGTSGTSSYEQYF,TRBV6-4,.,TRBD2,TRBJ2-7
TGCGCCAGCAGCTTGAGTAGGGGGCACGCCGGGGAGCTGTTTTTT,CASSLSRGHAGELFF,TRBV5-1,.,TRBD1,TRBJ2-2
TGTGCCAGCAGCTTGGATATACGGGAGGGCCCCTACAATGAGCAGTTCTTC,CASSLDIREGPYNEQFF,TRBV5-6,.,TRBD2,TRBJ2-1
TGTGCCAGCTCACCACGAGGGGGTGAGACCCAGTACTTC,CASSPRGGETQYF,TRBV18,once,.,TRBJ2-5
TGTGCCAGTAGTATAACGGGCCAGGGCTACGAGCAGTACTTC,CASSITGQGYEQYF,TRBV19,.,.,TRBJ2-7
TGTGCCAGCAGTTCTGGGGCGGGGACAGGGATCTGGAATACGCAGTATTTT,CASSSGAGTGIWNTQYF,TRBV28,once,TRBD1,TRBJ2-3
TGTGCCAGCAGCCGGACAGGAATGAACACTGAAGCTTTCTTT,CASSRTGMNTEAFF,TRBV9,.,TRBD1,TRBJ1-1
TGTGCCAGCAGTCGGGGGAACACTGAAGCTTTCTTT,CASSRGNTEAFF,TRBV27,.,.,TRBJ1-1
TGTGCCTGGGTCCTATGGGATACGGGGGGAGGGAATGAGCAGTTCTTC,CAWVLWDTGGGNEQFF,TRBV30,.,TRBD2,TRBJ2-1
TGTGCCAGCAGCTTAGGAGCGGACCATAGCCCCTACACTGAAGCTTTCTTT,CASSLGADHSPYTEAFF,TRBV11-3,.,.,TRBJ1-1
TGTGCCATCAGTGGTTCGGTAGATTCACCCCTCCACTTT,CAISGSVDSPLHF,TRBV10-3,.,.,TRBJ1-6
TGTGCCTGGGCTGACAGGGCGTGGGATCAGCCCCAGCATTTT,CAWADRAWDQPQHF,TRBV30,.,TRBD1,TRBJ1-5
TGCGCCAGCAGCTTGGAGGCGGGGGAGACCCAGTACTTC,CASSLEAGETQYF,TRBV5-1,once,.,TRBJ2-5
TGTGCTAGTGGACCACCCGACCGGGACAGGGGCTCCTACGAGCAGTACTTC,CASGPPDRDRGSYEQYF,TRBV12-5,.,TRBD1,TRBJ2-7
TGTGCCAGCAGCATCCGTCGGTCTAGCGGGGGGTTTGCCACAGATACGCAGTATTTT,CASSIRRSSGGFATDTQYF,TRBV7-6,.,TRBD2,TRBJ2-3
TGTGCCAGCAGCTCCCAGGAGGGGCTGGACACTGAAGCTTTCTTT,CASSSQEGLDTEAFF,TRBV7-9,once,.,TRBJ1-1
TGTGCCAGCAATCGACCCGGACTGATCTTCTATGGCTACACCTTC,CASNRPGLIFYGYTF,TRBV27,.,.,TRBJ1-2
TGCGCCAGCAGCCAGGGGGGGCCGACGAACACCGGGGAGCTGTTTTTT,CASSQGGPTNTGELFF,TRBV4-1,once,.,TRBJ2-2